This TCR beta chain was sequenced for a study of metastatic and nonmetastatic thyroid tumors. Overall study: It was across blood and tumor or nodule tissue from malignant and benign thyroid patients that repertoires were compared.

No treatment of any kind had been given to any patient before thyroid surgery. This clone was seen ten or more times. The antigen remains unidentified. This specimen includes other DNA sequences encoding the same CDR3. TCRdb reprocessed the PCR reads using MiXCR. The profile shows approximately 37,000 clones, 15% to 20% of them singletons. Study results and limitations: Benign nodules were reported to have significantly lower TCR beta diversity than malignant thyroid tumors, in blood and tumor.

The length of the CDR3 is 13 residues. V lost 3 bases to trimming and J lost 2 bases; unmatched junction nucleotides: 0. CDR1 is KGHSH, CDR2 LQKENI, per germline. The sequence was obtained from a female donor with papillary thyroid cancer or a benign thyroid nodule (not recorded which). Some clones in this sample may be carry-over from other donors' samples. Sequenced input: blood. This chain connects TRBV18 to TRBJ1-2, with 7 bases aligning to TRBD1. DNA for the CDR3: TGTGCCAGCTCACCGGGACAGAACTATGGCTACACCTTC. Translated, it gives CASSPGQNYGYTF. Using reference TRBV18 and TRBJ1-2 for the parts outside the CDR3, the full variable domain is NAGVMQNPRHLVRRRGQEARLRCSPMKGHSHVYWYRQLPEEGLKFMVYLQKENIIDESGMPKERFSAEFPKEGPSILRIQQVVRGDSAAYFCASSPGQNYGYTFGSGTRLTVV.